This TCR beta chain was observed in a study of T-cell reconstitution after alpha-beta-depleted transplantation in children. Whole-study results and caveats: T cells produced anew were the main source of T-cell counts and diversity one year after transplant. Elevated TCRbeta diversity at day 60 was traced, in some patients, to surviving recipient T cells and thymic progenitors.

The CDR3 length is 15 residues. Germline-derived CDR1 and CDR2 are DFQATT and SNEGSKA (reference sequence). With 6 bases clipped from V and 0 bases from J, the junction kept 8 bases outside the gene matches. Ten or more counts support this clonotype. What it binds is not known. TCRbeta library preparation incorporated unique molecular identifiers. Each CDR3 protein gets one entry after TCRdb re-called the PCR reads with MiXCR. This sample carries more than 25,000 distinct CDR3 sequences, roughly 6.3% of them seen once, and the ten largest clones take roughly 7%. The sequence was obtained from a male patient between 10 and 17 years old who had a stem cell transplant for acute myeloid leukemia, so the T cells may come from the graft donor. J is TRBJ2-4 and V is TRBV20-1, with 7 bases identical to TRBD1. The specimen comprised PBMCs, mostly from graft donor cells, sampled 180 days after TCRalphabeta/CD19-depleted stem cell transplant. CDR3 in DNA: TGCAGTGCCCCAGCGACAGGGCAAGCCAAAAACATTCAGTACTTC. This gives the protein CSAPATGQAKNIQYF.